This TCR beta chain appears in the sequencing data of a study of vaccination and CD4 T cells after COVID-19. Across the whole study: Convalescent patients gave post-COVID blood a median about 100 days post-diagnosis, range 35 to 161. Findings and limits, study-wide: Within convalescent individuals, 304 out of 307 vaccine-specific clones proved to be spike mono-reactive.

Regarding treatment: roughly ten-day PBMC culture with coronavirus spike peptide pools or control peptides (ViraFEST assay). Researchers collected the unexposed donor's CD4+ T cells before the COVID-19 pandemic (2011-2018). With the Oncomine TCR Beta short-read assay, DNA from cultured CD4+ T cells was sequenced. TCRdb re-called the PCR reads through MiXCR, storing one row per CDR3 protein. The sample shows around 2,000 distinct CDR3 sequences, 50% to 70% of them seen only once. This clonotype was detected only a few times. Its cognate antigen is unknown. The sequence came from a human donor in good health. The specimen sequenced was CD4+ T cells from blood, cultured in vitro.

Here the CDR3 DNA reads TGTGCCAGTACCGTTGTGGACAGCCGGAACACTGAAGCTTTCTTT. This translates into CASTVVDSRNTEAFF. The chain has TRBV19 and TRBJ1-1; D is possibly TRBD1 (6 bases). This CDR3 spans 15 amino acids. Deletions cut 7 bases from V and 1 base from J, with 16 bases between. The germline gives CDR1 LNHDA, CDR2 SQIVND (reference sequence).